Below are 13 T cell receptor beta chains sequenced from a single sample in a study of PD-L1 blockade in urothelial cancer. The time point here: peripheral blood 6 weeks after treatment start. Data came from immunoSEQ multiplex PCR; TCRdb stores just in-frame clones and leaves some out. The table lists some 110,000 clones, less than 95% of them singletons. The sequencing used PBMCs, collected around atezolizumab (anti-PD-L1) treatment. The receptors originated from a man aged 60 to 69 with urothelial cancer.

This clone was found once. Here the CDR3 DNA reads TGTGCCAGCAGTGAATCGGTTTCCCCGGGATTAGGCGAAAAACTGTTTTTT. Amino acid sequence: CASSESVSPGLGEKLFF. The chain carries TRBV2 and TRBJ1-4; D is uncertain. The ends were cut back, 2 bases at V and 8 bases at J, with 21 bases in the middle. The CDR3 length is 17 residues. Per the germline V gene, CDR1 is SNHLY and CDR2 is FYNNEI.

Only one count was recorded for this clone. V usage is TRBV5-8 and J usage is TRBJ2-7; TRBD1 aligns across 8 bases. Trimming took 4 bases from V and 13 from J; bases not matched to a gene: 13. The CDR3 spans 13 residues. Germline V gene lookup returns CDR1 SGHTS and CDR2 YDEGEE. CDR3 sequence: CASSPGQGAGFYF. The CDR3 DNA follows: TGTGCCAGCAGCCCCGGACAGGGTGCTGGGTTTTACTTC.

The gene calls are TRBV5-4 and TRBJ2-7; TRBD1 might be the D (6 bases). Germline V gene data show CDR1 as SGHNT and CDR2 as YYREEE (reference sequence). V gave up 4 bases and J gave up 2 bases, with 25 bases separating them. The CDR3 totals 18 residues. The CDR3 DNA reads as TGTGCCAGCAGCGACTTGAGAGGGGGTAGGGGCAGCCCCTACGAGCAGTACTTC. Protein: CASSDLRGGRGSPYEQYF. The entire variable domain, with the rest obtained from reference TRBV5-4 and TRBJ2-7, is as follows: ETGVTQSPTHLIKTRGQQVTLRCSSQSGHNTVSWYQQALGQGPQFIFQYYREEENGRGNFPPRFSGLQFPNYSSELNVNALELDDSALYLCASSDLRGGRGSPYEQYFGPGTRLTVT.

The chain uses TRBV6-1 and TRBJ2-7, with a tentative D call TRBD1 (8 bases). The CDR3 loop spans 15 amino acids. Germline V gene lookup returns CDR1 MNHNS and CDR2 SASEGT. V was trimmed by 3 bases and J by 4 bases, leaving 16 bases between them. The CDR3 DNA follows: TGTGCCAGCAGTGAGCCCAACAGGGGGGGGTACGAGCAGTACTTC. Protein: CASSEPNRGGYEQYF.

This sequence joins TRBV4-2 and TRBJ2-2, with TRBD2 matching 11 bases. The CDR3 has 17 residues. V shed 0 bases, J shed 7 bases, and the junction held 7 bases outside the gene matches. From germline, CDR1 is LGHNA and CDR2 YNFKEQ. CDR3 nucleotide sequence: TGTGCCAGCAGCCAAGATAGTAGCGGGAGGGTGGGCGGGGAGCTGTTTTTT. Residues: CASSQDSSGRVGGELFF.

The rearrangement links TRBV5-1 to TRBJ1-5, with D maybe TRBD1 (5 bases). The CDR3 runs 15 residues. Per germline, CDR1 SGHRS and CDR2 YFSETQ. Trimming removed 0 bases from V and 0 bases from J, with 7 bases in between. The CDR3 here is CASSLAGGSNQPQHF. The CDR3 DNA reads as TGCGCCAGCAGCTTGGCCGGGGGTAGCAATCAGCCCCAGCATTTT.

V is TRBV6-1 and J is TRBJ2-7, with 9 positions matching TRBD1. Germline CDR1 MNHNS, CDR2 SASEGT. This CDR3 comprises 14 residues. J was trimmed by 3 bases and V by 3 bases; bases with no gene match: 3. The CDR3 region has the DNA TGTGCCAGCAGTGACGGACAGGGGCTCTACGAGCAGTACTTC. It is translated as CASSDGQGLYEQYF.

V gene TRBV4-3 combines with J gene TRBJ2-5; D remains unclear. The CDR3 has 13 residues. The germline gives CDR1 LGHNA, CDR2 YSLEER. The V gene lost 0 bases and the J gene lost 5 bases, with 7 bases spanning the gap. The CDR3 here is CASSQDVRETQYF. The CDR3 DNA sequence: TGCGCCAGCAGCCAAGATGTTCGGGAGACCCAGTACTTC.

The chain combines TRBV11-1 with TRBJ2-2, with 10 bases identical to TRBD1. V trimming: 5 bases; J trimming: 3 bases; junction bases outside the gene matches: 9. The CDR3 extends over 17 amino acids. Germline CDR1 reads SGHAT; CDR2 reads FQDESV (reference sequence). CDR3 protein: CASSPRRQGAHTGELFF. The CDR3 DNA reads as TGTGCCAGCAGCCCCCGCCGACAGGGGGCCCACACCGGGGAGCTGTTTTTT.

This clone was recorded a few times. The V and J genes are TRBV7-9 and TRBJ1-3, with D possibly TRBD1 on 5 matching bases. The CDR3 is 13 residues long. Germline V gives CDR1 SEHNR, CDR2 FQNEAQ (reference sequence). Trimming took 5 bases from V and 8 from J, leaving 13 bases between them. CDR3 amino acids: CASSASGPDTIYF. In nucleotides, the CDR3 is TGTGCCAGCAGCGCGTCAGGGCCGGACACCATATATTTT.

The chain is built from TRBV30 and TRBJ1-2, with a tentative D call TRBD1 (5 bases). Per the germline V gene, CDR1 is GTSNPN and CDR2 is SVGIG (reference sequence). V lost 0 bases, J lost 8 bases, and 10 bases lay in between. CDR3 length equals 12 residues. CDR3 coding DNA: TGTGCCTGGAGTGTCCAGGGTGGCGGCTACACCTTC. It encodes CAWSVQGGGYTF.

This clone was seen just once. This chain connects TRBV6-6 to TRBJ2-5, with TRBD2 identical over 7 bases. Germline V gene data show CDR1 as MNHNY and CDR2 as SVGAGI (reference sequence). The trim removed 2 bases at V and 5 bases at J, leaving 2 bases unmatched. CDR3 length: 13 amino acids. The CDR3 reads CASSYRGEETQYF. CDR3 DNA: TGTGCCAGCAGTTACCGGGGGGAGGAGACCCAGTACTTC.

V is TRBV5-1 and J is TRBJ1-2; weak D call: TRBD1 (6 bases). Germline CDR1 reads SGHRS; CDR2 reads YFSETQ. The CDR3 runs to 15 residues. The V end was cut by 0 bases, the J end by 7 bases, with 16 bases between. The DNA for the CDR3 is TGCGCCAGCAGCTTGGAGGGGGGGCGAGGTGGTGGCTACACCTTC. As protein: CASSLEGGRGGGYTF.